The 15 T cell receptor beta chains reported below all come from one sample, sequenced in a study of a mutant IDH1 vaccine in newly diagnosed glioma. Time point given: week 23, last vaccination. Doses consisted of 300 ug of mutant IDH1 20-mer peptide each, paired with topical imiquimod. These TCRs' antigens remain unknown. The protocol was immunoSEQ multiplex PCR, while the TCRdb copy is restricted to in-frame clones and leaves out a portion. The sample has some 30,000 clones; over 75% are singletons. The starting material was PBMCs, obtained from a glioma patient whose treatment included an IDH1 peptide vaccine. All receptors come from a man aged 35 to 55 with glioma.

This clone showed up just once. The chain carries TRBV15 and TRBJ1-6; D call uncertain. V lost 0 bases and J lost 7, with 13 bases in between. CDR1 LNHNV and CDR2 YYDKDF come from the germline V gene (reference sequence). There are 16 residues in the CDR3. The CDR3 spells CATSRDEAGWNSPLHF. The CDR3, as DNA: TGTGCCACCAGCAGAGATGAGGCAGGTTGGAATTCACCCCTCCACTTT.

The V call is TRBV19, the J call TRBJ1-5; D is ambiguous. This CDR3 is built from 13 residues. Germline CDR1 is LNHDA and CDR2 is SQIVND (reference sequence). Trimming removed 0 bases at V and 3 bases at J, with 3 bases between. CDR3 nucleotides: TGTGCCAGTAGTATAGATCACAATCAGCCCCAGCATTTT. Translation gives CASSIDHNQPQHF.

This clone was seen a single time. A junction boundary mismatches the germline segment, possibly from a read error. This chain uses TRBV10-3 with TRBJ2-1; a possible D gene is TRBD2 (6 bases). The CDR3 covers 14 residues. The V gene's germline CDR1 is ENHRY and CDR2 SYGVKD. The CDR3 sequence is CAIGGRDSDNEQFF. The DNA of the CDR3 is TGTGCCATCGGTGGCCGGGACTCCGACAATGAGCAGTTCTTC.

The V gene is TRBV18, the J gene TRBJ1-2, with 8 bases lining up with TRBD1. Germline trimming cut 0 bases from V and 6 bases from J; bases unmatched to any gene: 3. CDR3 length: 14 residues. CDR1 KGHSH and CDR2 LQKENI come from the germline V gene. CDR3 in amino acids: CASSPPAGGDGYTF. In DNA form, the CDR3 reads TGTGCCAGCTCACCACCTGCAGGGGGCGATGGCTACACCTTC.

The chain carries TRBV27 and TRBJ1-1, with TRBD1 as a possible D gene (5 bases). The ends were cut back, 3 bases at V and 2 bases at J, with 22 bases in the middle. Germline V gene lookup returns CDR1 MNHEY and CDR2 SMNVEV (reference sequence). The CDR3 length is 18 residues. CDR3: CASSFSFLGPGGNTEAFF. CDR3 bases: TGTGCCAGCAGTTTCAGTTTTTTGGGACCTGGGGGAAACACTGAAGCTTTCTTT.

V and J are TRBV18 and TRBJ2-7; D unresolved. Germline loops: CDR1 KGHSH, CDR2 LQKENI. V gave up 2 bases and J gave up 3 bases, with 14 bases separating them. The CDR3 runs 15 residues. The CDR3 sequence: CASSPGRSFFYEQYF. In DNA form, the CDR3 reads TGTGCCAGCTCACCAGGGCGGAGTTTCTTCTACGAGCAGTACTTC.

The chain employs TRBV28 and TRBJ1-1; a weak D match, TRBD1 (6 bases). In germline, CDR1 is MDHEN, CDR2 SYDVKM. The CDR3 consists of 13 residues. V lost 6 bases and J lost 1, with 9 bases in between. The CDR3 region is CASRGHPNTEAFF. The CDR3 DNA follows: TGTGCCAGCAGGGGACACCCGAACACTGAAGCTTTCTTT.

The chain has TRBV7-9 and TRBJ1-2, with 9 bases lining up with TRBD1. Germline CDR1 reads SEHNR; CDR2 reads FQNEAQ (reference sequence). The length of the CDR3 is 13 residues. The CDR3: CATGGTGLHGYTF. CDR3 nucleotides: TGTGCGACCGGCGGGACAGGGTTGCATGGCTACACCTTC.

The chain uses TRBV5-1 and TRBJ1-4; D is possibly TRBD1 (5 bases). The CDR3 has 17 residues. V lost 2 bases to trimming and J lost 3 bases, with 17 bases between them. Germline-derived CDR1 and CDR2 are SGHRS and YFSETQ. CDR3 sequence reads: CASSFSTRQTPNEKLFF. The CDR3 DNA follows: TGCGCCAGCAGCTTCTCAACCAGACAGACACCTAATGAAAAACTGTTTTTT.

This chain links TRBV7-9 with TRBJ2-1; 14 bases line up with TRBD2. V trimming: 3 bases; J trimming: 8 bases; junction bases outside the gene matches: 6. Germline loops: CDR1 SEHNR, CDR2 FQNEAQ (reference sequence). The CDR3 covers 16 residues. This CDR3 is CASSLGTSGSGDEQFF. In DNA, the CDR3 is TGTGCCAGCAGCTTGGGGACTAGCGGGAGTGGGGATGAGCAGTTCTTC.

This chain connects TRBV2 to TRBJ1-5, with no clear D. V was shortened by 2 bases and J by 6 bases, with 14 bases between the two germline ends. CDR3 size: 15 residues. The germline gives CDR1 SNHLY, CDR2 FYNNEI. The CDR3 DNA sequence: TGTGCCAGCAGTGAACTGGGCCTAGGGAGTCAGCCCCAGCATTTT. This gives the protein CASSELGLGSQPQHF.

The gene calls are TRBV5-1 and TRBJ1-1; D possibly corresponds to TRBD1 (5 bases). CDR1 SGHRS and CDR2 YFSETQ come from the germline V gene. This CDR3 contains 14 residues. V lost 7 bases to trimming and J lost 5 bases, with 18 bases between them. The CDR3: CASGREGFGTEAFF. The CDR3 nucleotides read TGCGCCAGCGGAAGGGAGGGGTTTGGGACTGAAGCTTTCTTT.

The chain employs TRBV6-1 and TRBJ1-1; TRBD1 matches at 8 bases. Germline V gives CDR1 MNHNS, CDR2 SASEGT. With V trimmed by 6 bases and J by 0 bases, 6 bases remained unmatched. CDR3 length: 15 residues. The CDR3 coding sequence is TGTGCCAGCAGATCCGGGACAGGAATGAACACTGAAGCTTTCTTT. Translated: CASRSGTGMNTEAFF.

The chain joins TRBV18 to TRBJ2-3; 9 bases map to TRBD2. CDR3 length equals 14 residues. Germline-derived CDR1 and CDR2 are KGHSH and LQKENI. With 5 bases clipped from V and 3 bases from J, the junction kept 3 bases outside the gene matches. Here the CDR3 reads CASSSTSGTDTQYF. The CDR3 DNA follows: TGTGCCAGCTCATCGACTAGCGGAACAGATACGCAGTATTTT.

This chain joins TRBV14 and TRBJ1-4, with a tentative D call TRBD1 (5 bases). The CDR3 is made up of 15 amino acids. The germline V gene encodes CDR1 SGHDN and CDR2 FVKESK. V dropped 0 bases and J dropped 8 bases, with 13 bases sitting between them. DNA for the CDR3: TGTGCCAGCAGCCAAGATACCCCATGGGGCGAAAAACTGTTTTTT. Its protein product is CASSQDTPWGEKLFF.